This T cell receptor beta chain was identified in a study of OX40 agonist ivuxolimab in advanced cancers. Overall study: Among those enrolled, mean age was roughly 62 years (range about 23 to 90) and 70% to 85% were male. General study points: Which antigen the expanded peripheral T cells recognized is unknown.

A note on this clone: Antigen unknown.

This CDR3 is 14 amino acids long. V dropped 6 bases and J dropped 4; count of bases not matched to a gene: 5. Germline values: CDR1 LNHDA, CDR2 SQIVND (reference sequence). The assay was immunoSEQ multiplex PCR, and TCRdb's table has in-frame clones only and misses some. The sample contains approximately 87,000 clones, around 90% of which appear only once. The genes are TRBV19 and TRBJ1-1; TRBD1 matches at 10 bases. The receptor was isolated from an adult with an advanced solid tumor such as melanoma, head and neck, liver or kidney cancer. The sample consisted of CD4+ or CD8+ T cells sorted from blood, taken in a trial of the OX40 agonist ivuxolimab. This CDR3 is CASRQDRGSTEAFF. The CDR3 DNA reads as TGTGCCAGTAGACAGGACAGGGGGAGCACTGAAGCTTTCTTT. Full variable domain (outside the CDR3, taken from reference TRBV19 and TRBJ1-1): DGGITQSPKYLFRKEGQNVTLSCEQNLNHDAMYWYRQDPGQGLRLIYYSQIVNDFQKGDIAEGYSVSREKKESFPLTVTSAQKNPTAFYLCASRQDRGSTEAFFGQGTRLTVV.